A single sample is the source of the 13 T cell receptor beta chains below, sequenced in a study of cytomegalovirus exposure and HLA in healthy donors. A multiplex PCR was run with 60 Vbeta primers and 13 Jbeta primers. The repertoire was sequenced with immunoSEQ multiplex PCR; TCRdb's copy has only in-frame clones and lacks some. The data contain some 130,000 clones, approximately 82% of them singletons. The sample taken for sequencing was PBMCs. The receptors come from a female donor in good health and CMV-seronegative.

The chain combines TRBV7-2 with TRBJ2-5, with a tentative D call TRBD2 (5 bases). Trimming took 8 bases from V and 1 from J, leaving 11 bases between them. The germline V gene encodes CDR1 SGHTA and CDR2 FQGNSA. CDR3 length: 13 residues. In nucleotides, the CDR3 is TGTGCCAGCTCTTGGACTGGCCAAGAGACCCAGTACTTC. It codes for CASSWTGQETQYF.

The rearrangement joins TRBV21-1 to TRBJ2-2; whether TRBD1, the table's D call, matches the DNA was not checked. TRBV21-1 is a pseudogene. This CDR3 region has 12 residues. The CDR3 DNA is TGTGCCAGCCAGCAGGGGACCGGGGAGCTGTTTTTT. It yields the protein CASQQGTGELFF.

The rearrangement joins TRBV5-1 to TRBJ1-3, with D perhaps matching TRBD1 (5 bases). CDR3 length equals 15 residues. The germline V gene has CDR1 SGHRS and CDR2 YFSETQ. Trimming cost V 4 bases and J 4 bases, with 15 bases left between them. CDR3 region: CASSPAGGSGNTIYF. The CDR3 DNA reads TGCGCCAGCAGCCCCGCGGGGGGGTCCGGAAACACCATATATTTT.

J is TRBJ2-5 and V is TRBV29-1, with D perhaps matching TRBD1 (6 bases). CDR1 is SQVTM and CDR2 is ANQGSEA in the germline V gene. The V end was cut by 5 bases, the J end by 4 bases, with 11 bases between. The CDR3 covers 12 residues. CDR3 sequence (DNA): TGCAGCGTTCTTCAAGGGGGAGAGACCCAGTACTTC. As protein: CSVLQGGETQYF.

The genes are TRBV6-6 and TRBJ2-7; D ambiguous. The V gene's germline CDR1 is MNHNY and CDR2 SVGAGI (reference sequence). The CDR3 runs 12 residues. Trimming cost V 0 bases and J 7 bases, with 7 bases left between them. CDR3 nucleotide sequence: TGTGCCAGCAGTTACTCGAAGAGGGAGCAGTACTTC. Amino acid sequence: CASSYSKREQYF.

This clone occurred a few times. The sample holds other DNA sequences that translate to the same CDR3. The chain carries TRBV4-2 and TRBJ2-5; 7 bases map to TRBD2. Germline CDR1 reads LGHNA; CDR2 reads YNFKEQ. Trimming cost V 3 bases and J 2 bases; bases outside gene matches: 6. This CDR3 has 15 residues. CDR3 coding DNA: TGTGCCAGCAGCCAGGCGAGCGGGGTACAAGAGACCCAGTACTTC. It specifies CASSQASGVQETQYF.

The chain is built from TRBV5-4 and TRBJ1-5; 10 positions agree with TRBD1. V lost 3 bases, J lost 5 bases, and 5 bases stayed unmatched. The germline V gene has CDR1 SGHNT and CDR2 YYREEE (reference sequence). The CDR3 is 15 residues long. The CDR3 nucleotides are TGTGCCAGCAGCTGGGGCGGGACAGGGGATCAGCCCCAGCATTTT. Encoded protein: CASSWGGTGDQPQHF.

Written as DNA, the CDR3 is TGTGCCAGCAGTGAAGAGTTCGGGGTGGAAGCTTTCTTT. Protein product: CASSEEFGVEAFF. The gene calls are TRBV6-1 and TRBJ1-1; D call uncertain. This CDR3 contains 13 residues. Germline assignment: CDR1 MNHNS and CDR2 SASEGT. Trimming stripped 1 base from V and 8 bases from J, with 11 bases between.

The chain carries TRBV5-8 and TRBJ2-7; D unresolved. V shed 2 bases and J shed 3 bases, with 12 bases lying between them. Germline V gene data show CDR1 as SGHTS and CDR2 as YDEGEE. The CDR3 extends over 14 amino acids. CDR3: CASSFADTYYEQYF. The CDR3 DNA sequence: TGTGCCAGCAGCTTTGCCGACACCTACTACGAGCAGTACTTC.

CDR3 sequence: CASSSQPGAGELFF. CDR3 nucleotides: TGTGCCAGCAGTTCACAACCGGGGGCCGGGGAGCTGTTTTTT. This chain links TRBV11-2 with TRBJ2-2; possible D gene TRBD2, 6 bases. The CDR3 is 14 amino acids. V lost 6 bases, J lost 6 bases, and 14 bases lay in between. Germline CDR1 and CDR2: SGHAT and FQNNGV.

This clone was counted a few times. J is TRBJ2-1 and V is TRBV27, with D unclear. The V gene lost 2 bases and the J gene lost 0 bases, with 11 bases spanning the gap. Germline V gene data show CDR1 as MNHEY and CDR2 as SMNVEV (reference sequence). CDR3 length: 16 residues. This CDR3 is CASSLIPDISYNEQFF. As DNA, the CDR3 is TGTGCCAGCAGTTTAATCCCCGACATCTCCTACAATGAGCAGTTCTTC.

The V call is TRBV6-1, the J call TRBJ2-2, with unresolved D. V shed 3 bases and J shed 0 bases, with 8 bases lying between them. The CDR3 is 15 amino acids. From germline, CDR1 is MNHNS and CDR2 SASEGT. The CDR3 DNA reads as TGTGCCAGCAGTGATATCGCAGCGAACACCGGGGAGCTGTTTTTT. This codes for CASSDIAANTGELFF.

A remark on this clone: Other DNA sequences in the sample encode the same CDR3. The J gene is TRBJ1-2, the V gene TRBV28; 8 nucleotides match TRBD1. The trim removed 3 bases at V and 8 bases at J, leaving 8 bases unmatched. Germline V gene lookup returns CDR1 MDHEN and CDR2 SYDVKM. The CDR3 covers 14 residues. CDR3 amino acids: CASSFGQGALGYTF. The DNA for the CDR3 is TGTGCCAGCAGTTTTGGTCAGGGGGCCTTAGGCTACACCTTC.